This note documents a single TCR beta chain sequence. PCR amplification relied on 60 Vbeta primers (plus 13 Jbeta primers). The data were produced by immunoSEQ multiplex PCR, yet TCRdb's version contains in-frame clones alone and is incomplete. Its table lists 170,000 or so clones. The ends were cut back, 1 base at V and 3 bases at J, with 7 bases in the middle. This CDR3 is 13 amino acids long. Germline assignment: CDR1 SGHAT and CDR2 FQNNGV. The data were obtained in a study of cytomegalovirus exposure and HLA in healthy donors. The source is a young man in good health and CMV-seronegative. The sequencing sample was made of PBMCs. This rearrangement joins TRBV11-2 to TRBJ2-7; D may be TRBD1 (5 bases). The CDR3 DNA is TGTGCCAGCAGCTTAGGTGACAGCTACGAGCAGTACTTC. The encoded protein is CASSLGDSYEQYF.